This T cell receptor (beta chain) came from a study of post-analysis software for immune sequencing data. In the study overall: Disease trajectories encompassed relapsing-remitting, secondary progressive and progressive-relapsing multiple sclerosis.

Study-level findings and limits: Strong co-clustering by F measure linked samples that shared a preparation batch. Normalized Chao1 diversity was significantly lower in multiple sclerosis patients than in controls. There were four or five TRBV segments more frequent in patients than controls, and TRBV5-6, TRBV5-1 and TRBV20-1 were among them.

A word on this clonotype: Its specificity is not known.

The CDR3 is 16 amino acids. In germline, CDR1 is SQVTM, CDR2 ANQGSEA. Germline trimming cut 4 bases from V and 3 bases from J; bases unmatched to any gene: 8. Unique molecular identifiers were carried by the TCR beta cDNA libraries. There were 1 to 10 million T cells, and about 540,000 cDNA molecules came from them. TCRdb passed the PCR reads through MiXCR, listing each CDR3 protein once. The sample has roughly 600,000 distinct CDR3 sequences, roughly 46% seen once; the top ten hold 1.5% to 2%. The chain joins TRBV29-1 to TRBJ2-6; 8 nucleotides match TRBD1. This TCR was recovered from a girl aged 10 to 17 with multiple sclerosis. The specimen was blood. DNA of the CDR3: TGCAGCGTTGGTCAGGGGGCGATCGGTGGGGCCAACGTCCTGACTTTC. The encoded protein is CSVGQGAIGGANVLTF.